This TCR beta chain was recorded in a study of cytomegalovirus exposure and HLA in healthy donors. The PCR made use of 60 Vbeta and 13 Jbeta primers. Here immunoSEQ multiplex PCR was the method, and the copy in TCRdb shows in-frame clones only, minus some. The table has approximately 80,000 clones, roughly 72% seen once. The sequenced sample was PBMCs. The receptor's source is a woman aged 40-49 years in good health and CMV-seropositive.

The DNA of the CDR3 is TGCGCCAGCAGCTTGGTTCTCCCGAACACTGAAGCTTTCTTT. Translated, it gives CASSLVLPNTEAFF. The gene calls are TRBV5-1 and TRBJ1-1; the D is unclear. The germline V gene encodes CDR1 SGHRS and CDR2 YFSETQ. The CDR3 length is 14 residues. Between the trimmed V and J ends, which lost 0 bases and 1 base, there was a span of 7 bases.